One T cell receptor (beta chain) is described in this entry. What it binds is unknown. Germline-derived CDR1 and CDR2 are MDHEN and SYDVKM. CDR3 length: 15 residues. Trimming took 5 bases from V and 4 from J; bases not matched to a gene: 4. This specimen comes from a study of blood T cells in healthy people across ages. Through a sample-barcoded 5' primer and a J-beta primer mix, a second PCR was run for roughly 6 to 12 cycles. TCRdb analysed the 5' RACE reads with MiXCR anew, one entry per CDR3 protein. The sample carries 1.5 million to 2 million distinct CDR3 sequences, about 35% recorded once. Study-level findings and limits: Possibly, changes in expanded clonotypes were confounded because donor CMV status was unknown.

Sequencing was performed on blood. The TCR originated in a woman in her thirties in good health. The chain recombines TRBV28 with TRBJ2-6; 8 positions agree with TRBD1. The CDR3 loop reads CASSLRGQGANVLTF. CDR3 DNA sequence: TGTGCCAGCAGTCTCAGGGGGCAGGGGGCCAACGTCCTGACTTTC.